This record covers a single T cell receptor beta chain. Assay used: immunoSEQ multiplex PCR; TCRdb lists only in-frame clones, some missing. The data hold over 120,000 clones, with about nine tenths observed a single time. The sample originates from a study of blood T cell repertoires in COVID-19. On the study more broadly: Collection of acute and convalescent COVID-19 samples took place in the United States, Italy and Spain.

The CDR3 runs 14 residues. Germline V gene sequence: CDR1 SEHNR, CDR2 FQNEAQ (reference sequence). Losses at the gene ends were 4 bases for V and 0 bases for J; bases not matched to a gene: 3. Participants spanned ages roughly 18 to 90 years and resided in roughly 22 US areas. Participants reported their clinical history, and cohort assignment relied on those reports. Recovered Cohort 3 donors showed two negative PCRs, clearance, or symptom resolution. The chain uses TRBV7-9 and TRBJ2-7, with 7 bases that match TRBD2. Sequences were obtained from PBMCs or T cells enriched from blood (not recorded which). This TCR was recovered from a man aged 50-59 years who had recovered from COVID-19. The CDR3 is CASSSRGSSYEQYF. Here the CDR3 DNA reads TGTGCCAGCAGCTCGCGCGGGAGCTCCTACGAGCAGTACTTC.